Listed below are T cell receptor beta chains from one sample, sequenced in a study of blood T cell repertoires in COVID-19. The method was immunoSEQ multiplex PCR; TCRdb's version includes in-frame clones alone and lacks a portion of them. The sample yields roughly 180,000 clones, around 85% seen once. Sequencing was performed on peripheral blood. All receptors derive from a man at least 80 years old with COVID-19, enrolled during active disease. CDR3s leave out the opening cysteine and the closing phenylalanine or tryptophan. Fields, in order: D gene, J gene, V gene, clone size, CDR3 protein. A D gene is named only where the DNA matches it firmly. Not every row has a clone size; where given, it reads once, few, many or a size class.

TRBD2	TRBJ2-3	TRBV2	.	ASGWTSRTDTQY
.	TRBJ1-1	TRBV19	.	ASSPLGRSVNTEAF
.	TRBJ1-5	TRBV7-2	.	ASSPAGYSNQPQH
TRBD2	TRBJ2-7	TRBV27	.	ASSLGGRASSGEAYEQY
TRBD1	TRBJ2-3	TRBV2	.	ASRRRTGGSDTQY
.	TRBJ1-1	TRBV7-6	.	ASKRQHSNTEAF
.	TRBJ1-3	TRBV29-1	.	SVRGRGGGNTIY
.	TRBJ1-1	TRBV10-3	.	AISGTLNTEAF
TRBD1	TRBJ1-4	TRBV6-2/TRBV6-3	.	ASSSINRGPNEKLF
TRBD1	TRBJ2-5	TRBV5-1	.	ASSWGTGRQETQY
.	TRBJ1-3	TRBV9	.	ASSPSPRAGNTIY
TRBD1	TRBJ2-7	TRBV2	.	ASSERGQGRNEQY
.	TRBJ1-2	TRBV28	.	ASSLGDIAFYGYT
.	TRBJ1-5	TRBV4-1	.	ASSQPLSGEGNQPQH
.	TRBJ1-4	TRBV4-1	once	ASRPVATNEKLF
TRBD1	TRBJ1-1	TRBV3-1/TRBV3-2	.	ASSLGPGQGVPF
.	TRBJ1-4	TRBV4-2	.	ASSRPEGREKLF
TRBD1	TRBJ1-5	TRBV6-5	.	ASSYAPGTGRGPQH
.	TRBJ1-1	TRBV27	.	ASSPPGQKSTEAF
TRBD2	TRBJ2-7	TRBV9	.	ASSLERGFSYEQY
.	TRBJ1-3	TRBV7-9	.	ASSLSTTGSGNTIY
TRBD1	TRBJ1-2	TRBV5-4	.	ASSLGQGSGYT
.	TRBJ2-3	TRBV5-1	.	ASSPRLGTDTQY
.	TRBJ2-1	TRBV7-7	.	ASSSEQVAEQF
.	TRBJ1-1	TRBV5-6	.	ASSLISLNTEAF
.	TRBJ1-6	TRBV5-1	.	ASSLEFIVGVAPLH
.	TRBJ1-2	TRBV3-1/TRBV3-2	once	ASSQRQVGSYGYT
.	TRBJ2-7	TRBV7-8	.	ASSRGHDLYEQY
.	TRBJ2-6	TRBV12-5	.	ASGTPPTHSGANVLT
TRBD2	TRBJ2-5	TRBV11-3	.	ASSVRSTSGSFVAQY
TRBD1	TRBJ1-2	TRBV6-5	.	ASSLSGQGAVGYT
.	TRBJ1-2	TRBV15	few	ATSIDLMGGDT
TRBD2	TRBJ2-1	TRBV4-2	.	ASSQDYSGKMNEQF
TRBD1	TRBJ1-5	TRBV24-1	.	ATSEGQRGQPQH
.	TRBJ1-4	TRBV5-1	.	ASSGTTNEKLF
.	TRBJ1-6	TRBV5-6	.	ASSRARNSPLH
TRBD1	TRBJ1-1	TRBV7-9	.	ASSLQGGTEAF
.	TRBJ1-1	TRBV29-1	few	SVGAGTMNTEAF
.	TRBJ1-5	TRBV6-6	.	ASSRRDMPLYGNQPQH